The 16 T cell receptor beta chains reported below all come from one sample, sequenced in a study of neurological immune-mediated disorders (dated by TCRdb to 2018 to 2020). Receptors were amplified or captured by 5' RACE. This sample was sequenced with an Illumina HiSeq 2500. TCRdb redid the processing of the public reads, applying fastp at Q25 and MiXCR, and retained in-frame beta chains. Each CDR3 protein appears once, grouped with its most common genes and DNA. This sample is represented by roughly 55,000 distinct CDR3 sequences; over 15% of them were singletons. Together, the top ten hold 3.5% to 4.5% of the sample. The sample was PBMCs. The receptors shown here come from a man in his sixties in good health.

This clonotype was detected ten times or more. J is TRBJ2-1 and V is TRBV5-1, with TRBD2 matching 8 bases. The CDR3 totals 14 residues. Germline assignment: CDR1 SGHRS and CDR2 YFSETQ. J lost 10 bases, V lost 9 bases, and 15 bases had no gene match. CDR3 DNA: TGCGCCACCCAGAGTACAGCGGGAGAGGGAGAGCAGTTCTTC. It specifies CATQSTAGEGEQFF. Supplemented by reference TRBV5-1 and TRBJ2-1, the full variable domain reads KAGVTQTPRYLIKTRGQQVTLSCSPISGHRSVSWYQQTPGQGLQFLFEYFSETQRNKGNFPGRFSGRQFSNSRSEMNVSTLELGDSALYLCATQSTAGEGEQFFGPGTRLTVL.

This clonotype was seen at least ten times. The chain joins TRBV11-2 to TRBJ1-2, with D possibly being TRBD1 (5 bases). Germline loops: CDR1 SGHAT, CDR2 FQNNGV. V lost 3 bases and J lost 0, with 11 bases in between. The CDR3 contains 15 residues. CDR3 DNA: TGTGCCAGCAGCTTGACAGACGGAGCTAACTATGGCTACACCTTC. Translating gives CASSLTDGANYGYTF.

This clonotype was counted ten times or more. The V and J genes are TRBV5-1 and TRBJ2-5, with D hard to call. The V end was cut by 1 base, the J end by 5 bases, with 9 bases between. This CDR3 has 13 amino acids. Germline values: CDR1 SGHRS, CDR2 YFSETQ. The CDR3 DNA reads TGCGCCAGCAGCTTGAAGGGTCGGGAGACCCAGTACTTC. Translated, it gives CASSLKGRETQYF.

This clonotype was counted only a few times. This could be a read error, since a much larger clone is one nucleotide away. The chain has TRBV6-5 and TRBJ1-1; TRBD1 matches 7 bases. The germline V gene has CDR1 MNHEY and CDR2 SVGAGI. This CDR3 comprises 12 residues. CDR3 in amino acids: CANSSRQGEAFF. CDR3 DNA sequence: TGTGCCAACAGTTCCCGACAGGGTGAAGCTTTCTTT.

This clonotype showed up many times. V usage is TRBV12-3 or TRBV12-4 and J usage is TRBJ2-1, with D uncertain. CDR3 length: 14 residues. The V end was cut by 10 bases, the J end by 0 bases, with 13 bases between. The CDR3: CATSIQSSYNEQFF. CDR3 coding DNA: TGTGCCACCTCGATTCAGAGCTCCTACAATGAGCAGTTCTTC.

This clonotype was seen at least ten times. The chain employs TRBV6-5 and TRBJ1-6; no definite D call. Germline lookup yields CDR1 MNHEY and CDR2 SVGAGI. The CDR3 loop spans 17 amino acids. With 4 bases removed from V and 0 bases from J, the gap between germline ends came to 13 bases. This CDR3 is CASSSASPSSYNSPLHF. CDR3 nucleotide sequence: TGTGCCAGCAGTTCAGCGTCCCCGAGCTCCTATAATTCACCCCTCCACTTT.

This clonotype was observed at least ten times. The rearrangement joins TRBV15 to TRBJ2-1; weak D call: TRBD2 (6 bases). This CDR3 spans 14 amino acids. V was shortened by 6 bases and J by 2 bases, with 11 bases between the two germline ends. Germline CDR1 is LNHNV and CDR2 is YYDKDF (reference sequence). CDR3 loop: CATRAGPTYNEQFF. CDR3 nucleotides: TGTGCCACCAGGGCGGGGCCCACCTACAATGAGCAGTTCTTC.

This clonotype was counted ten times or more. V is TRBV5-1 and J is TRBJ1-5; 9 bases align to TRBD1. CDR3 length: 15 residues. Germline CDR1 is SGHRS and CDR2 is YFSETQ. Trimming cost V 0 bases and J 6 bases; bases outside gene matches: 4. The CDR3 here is CASSLAGQGSQPQHF. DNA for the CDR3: TGCGCCAGCAGCTTGGCCGGACAGGGGAGTCAGCCCCAGCATTTT.

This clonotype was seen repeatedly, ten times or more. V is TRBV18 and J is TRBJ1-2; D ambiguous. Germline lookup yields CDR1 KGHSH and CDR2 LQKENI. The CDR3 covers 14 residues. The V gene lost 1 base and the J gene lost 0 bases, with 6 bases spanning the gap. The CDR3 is CASSPRQTNYGYTF. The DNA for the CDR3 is TGTGCCAGCTCACCACGGCAAACTAACTATGGCTACACCTTC.

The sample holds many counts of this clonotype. CDR3 protein: CASSSTGSYGYTF. Here the CDR3 DNA reads TGTGCCAGCAGTTCTACAGGGTCCTATGGCTACACCTTC. This chain connects TRBV12-3 or TRBV12-4 to TRBJ1-2; D may be TRBD1 (6 bases). V shed 4 bases and J shed 4 bases, with 10 bases lying between them. The CDR3 has 13 amino acids.

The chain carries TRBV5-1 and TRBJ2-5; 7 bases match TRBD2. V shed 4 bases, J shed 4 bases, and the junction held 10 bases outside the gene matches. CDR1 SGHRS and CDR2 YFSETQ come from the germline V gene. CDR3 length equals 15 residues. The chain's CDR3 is CASSRWSIAGETQYF. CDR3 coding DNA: TGCGCCAGCAGCAGATGGAGCATAGCGGGAGAGACCCAGTACTTC.

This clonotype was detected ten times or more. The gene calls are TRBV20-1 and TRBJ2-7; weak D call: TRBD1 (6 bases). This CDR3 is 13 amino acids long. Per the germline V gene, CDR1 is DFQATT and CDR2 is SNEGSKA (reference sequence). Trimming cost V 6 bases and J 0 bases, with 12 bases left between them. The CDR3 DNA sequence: TGCAGTGCATCAACAGGGAGCTCCTACGAGCAGTACTTC. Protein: CSASTGSSYEQYF.

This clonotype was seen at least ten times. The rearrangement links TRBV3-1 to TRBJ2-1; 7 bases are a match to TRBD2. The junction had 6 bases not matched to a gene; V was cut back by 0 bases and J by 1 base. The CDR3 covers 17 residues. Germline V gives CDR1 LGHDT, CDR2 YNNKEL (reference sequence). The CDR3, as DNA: TGTGCCAGCAGCCAAGATTCCGGCGGGAGATCCTACAATGAGCAGTTCTTC. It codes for CASSQDSGGRSYNEQFF.

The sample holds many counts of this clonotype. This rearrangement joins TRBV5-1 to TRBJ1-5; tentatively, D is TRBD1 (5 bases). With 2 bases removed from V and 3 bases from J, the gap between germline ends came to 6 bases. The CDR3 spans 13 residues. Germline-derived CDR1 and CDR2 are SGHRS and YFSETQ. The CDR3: CASSFGANQPQHF. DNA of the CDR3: TGCGCCAGCAGCTTCGGGGCCAATCAGCCCCAGCATTTT.

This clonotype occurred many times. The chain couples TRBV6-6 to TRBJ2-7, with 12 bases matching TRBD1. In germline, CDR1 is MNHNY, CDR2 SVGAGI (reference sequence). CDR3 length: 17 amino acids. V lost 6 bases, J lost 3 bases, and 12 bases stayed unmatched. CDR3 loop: CASRDPGQGAHSYEQYF. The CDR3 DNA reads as TGTGCCAGCAGGGACCCGGGACAGGGGGCCCATAGCTACGAGCAGTACTTC.

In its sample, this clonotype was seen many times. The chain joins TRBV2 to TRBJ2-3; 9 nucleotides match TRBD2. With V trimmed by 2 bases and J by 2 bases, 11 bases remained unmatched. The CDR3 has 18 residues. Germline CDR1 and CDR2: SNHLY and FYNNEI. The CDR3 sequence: CASSESLGLAGHTDTQYF. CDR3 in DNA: TGTGCCAGCAGTGAAAGCCTGGGGCTAGCGGGACACACAGATACGCAGTATTTT.